This record covers a single TCR beta chain. The antigen is unknown. The data stem from a study of cytomegalovirus exposure and HLA in healthy donors. Study at large: About 85 million unique TCR sequences came from HLA-typed donors in an early release.

Study-wide results and limits: The authors later found TCR association rates varying by HLA locus, with DRB1 most and HLA-C fewest. Later analysis demonstrated an association between a missense DCLRE1C variant and TCR beta V- and J-gene trimming.

With 60 Vbeta and 13 Jbeta primers, the PCR was carried out. The protocol was immunoSEQ multiplex PCR, while the TCRdb copy is restricted to in-frame clones and leaves out a portion. The sample has about 180,000 clones, around 80% seen once. V lost 6 bases and J lost 4; bases outside the gene matches: 15. The germline V gene encodes CDR1 SGHRS and CDR2 YFSETQ. The CDR3 is 17 residues long. This receptor was taken from a girl between 5 and 17 years old in good health and CMV-seropositive. Sequenced: PBMCs. The chain employs TRBV5-1 and TRBJ1-1; 10 bases are shared with TRBD1. CDR3 bases: TGCGCCAGCACTCCTGAGGGACAGGGGAGGGAAATCACTGAAGCTTTCTTT. It is translated as CASTPEGQGREITEAFF.